These 11 T cell receptor beta chains share one sample of origin, sequenced in a study of blood T cell repertoires in COVID-19. Profiling relied on immunoSEQ multiplex PCR, and the TCRdb table lists in-frame clones only, not all of them. Of 300,000 to 400,000 clones detected, around 85% appear once; the ten largest clones hold approximately 7.9%. The sample consisted of peripheral blood. All receptors derive from a human donor in a cohort sampled during active COVID-19.

The V gene is TRBV10-2, the J gene TRBJ2-1, with 8 bases matching TRBD2. V was pared by 2 bases and J by 6 bases, with 6 bases of the junction left unmatched. This CDR3 comprises 15 residues. Germline lookup yields CDR1 WSHSY and CDR2 SAAADI. CDR3 residues: CASSETGGAVNEQFF. CDR3 bases: TGCGCCAGCAGTGAGACCGGGGGGGCCGTCAATGAGCAGTTCTTC.

The chain combines TRBV7-8 with TRBJ2-1, with 12 nucleotides matching TRBD2. The CDR3 runs to 17 residues. Germline CDR1 is SGHVS and CDR2 is FQNEAQ. Trimming took 5 bases from V and 5 from J; bases not matched to a gene: 10. The CDR3 here is CASSRPRTSGDDNEQFF. CDR3 coding DNA: TGTGCCAGCAGCCGCCCCCGGACTAGCGGGGATGACAATGAGCAGTTCTTC. Full variable domain (remainder filled in from reference TRBV7-8 and TRBJ2-1): GAGVSQSPRYKVAKRGQDVALRCDPISGHVSLFWYQQALGQGPEFLTYFQNEAQLDKSGLPSDRFFAERPEGSVSTLKIQRTQQEDSAVYLCASSRPRTSGDDNEQFFGPGTRLTVL.

The chain couples TRBV10-1 to TRBJ1-2; D uncertain. The CDR3 runs 13 residues. The V end lost 5 bases, the J end lost 8 bases, and 15 bases lay between the germline ends. Looked up from germline, CDR1 is WNHNN and CDR2 is SYGVQD (reference sequence). This chain's CDR3 is CASSLTGIGGYTF. CDR3 nucleotides: TGCGCCAGCAGTTTGACGGGGATCGGCGGCTACACCTTC.

The J gene is TRBJ1-6, the V gene TRBV5-5; 8 positions match TRBD1. CDR3 length: 15 residues. Germline loops: CDR1 SGHKS, CDR2 YYEKEE (reference sequence). V lost 4 bases, J lost 7 bases, and 7 bases stayed unmatched. CDR3 region: CASSPPTGVNSPLHF. In DNA form, the CDR3 reads TGTGCCAGCAGCCCTCCGACAGGGGTGAATTCACCCCTCCACTTT.

The genes are TRBV10-3 and TRBJ1-6; 7 positions match TRBD1. CDR1 and CDR2 (germline): ENHRY, SYGVKD. V gave up 6 bases and J gave up 8 bases; unmatched junction bases: 4. The CDR3 is 13 residues long. The CDR3 sequence: CAIRSGQDSPLHF. Here the CDR3 DNA reads TGTGCCATCAGATCCGGACAGGATTCACCCCTCCACTTT.

The DNA for the CDR3 is TGTGCCACCAGTGATTTGAGGGAGCAAAAAGAGACCCAGTACTTC. Its translation: CATSDLREQKETQYF. The chain carries TRBV24-1 and TRBJ2-5; perhaps TRBD2 as D (5 bases). The CDR3 consists of 15 residues. Germline V CDR1 and CDR2: KGHDR, SFDVKD. V dropped 0 bases and J dropped 3 bases, with 10 bases sitting between them.

This sequence joins TRBV24-1 and TRBJ1-1, with a possible D match to TRBD1 (5 bases). V dropped 9 bases and J dropped 3 bases, with 16 bases sitting between them. The germline CDR1 and CDR2 sequences are KGHDR and SFDVKD. CDR3 length: 14 residues. The CDR3 coding sequence is TGTGCCACCCGTCCGCCAGGGCTTCACACTGAAGCTTTCTTT. Translation gives CATRPPGLHTEAFF.

This clone appeared once. This chain uses TRBV11-2 with TRBJ2-3, with 7 bases matching TRBD2. The CDR3 sequence is 17 residues long. The germline CDR1 and CDR2 sequences are SGHAT and FQNNGV. V lost 4 bases, J lost 4 bases, and 14 bases stayed unmatched. This chain's CDR3 is CASSSLRGEEGADTQYF. DNA of the CDR3: TGTGCCAGCAGCTCCCTACGGGGGGAGGAAGGCGCAGATACGCAGTATTTT.

CDR3 sequence reads: CSGDRGDTIYF. The CDR3 DNA is TGCAGCGGAGACAGGGGAGACACCATATATTTT. The genes are TRBV29-1 and TRBJ1-3; 8 bases line up with TRBD1. V lost 7 bases, J lost 8 bases, and 4 bases stayed unmatched. The CDR3 spans 11 residues. Looked up from germline, CDR1 is SQVTM and CDR2 is ANQGSEA.

This clone was counted a single time. The genes are TRBV5-6 and TRBJ2-7, with a possible D match to TRBD1 (7 bases). V lost 1 base to trimming and J lost 4 bases, with 18 bases between them. The CDR3 is 16 residues long. CDR1 is SGHDT and CDR2 is YYEEEE in the germline V gene. DNA for the CDR3: TGTGCCAGCAGCTTGAGATCCGGGGGACAGCAATACGAGCAGTACTTC. Translation gives CASSLRSGGQQYEQYF.

This clone was seen a handful of times. The CDR3 protein is CASSQGGQTYNEQFF. The CDR3 bases are TGTGCCAGCAGCCAAGGCGGTCAGACGTACAATGAGCAGTTCTTC. The rearrangement uses TRBV4-2 and TRBJ2-1; D unresolved. V was pared by 1 base and J by 4 bases, with 11 bases between. The CDR3 runs to 15 residues. Looked up from germline, CDR1 is LGHNA and CDR2 is YNFKEQ.